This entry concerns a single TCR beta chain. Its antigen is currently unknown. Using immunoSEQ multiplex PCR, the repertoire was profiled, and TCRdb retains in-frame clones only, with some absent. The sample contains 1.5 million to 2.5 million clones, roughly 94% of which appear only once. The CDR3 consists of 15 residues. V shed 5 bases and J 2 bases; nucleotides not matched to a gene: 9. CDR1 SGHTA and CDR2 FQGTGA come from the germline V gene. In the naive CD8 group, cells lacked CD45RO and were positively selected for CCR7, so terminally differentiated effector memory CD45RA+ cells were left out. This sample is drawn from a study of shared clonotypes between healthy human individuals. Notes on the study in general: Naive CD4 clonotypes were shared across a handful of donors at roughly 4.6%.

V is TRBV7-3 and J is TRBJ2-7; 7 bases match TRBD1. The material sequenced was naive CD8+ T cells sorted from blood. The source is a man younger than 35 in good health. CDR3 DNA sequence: TGTGCCAGCAGCCTTGGACAGGTTGGGGCCTACGAGCAGTACTTC. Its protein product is CASSLGQVGAYEQYF.